The 6 T cell receptor beta chains reported below all come from one sample, sequenced in a study of regulatory T cells in long-lasting Graves disease. Building of the TCR beta libraries involved iRepertoire HTBI primers and Arm-PCR of CDR3 regions. MiXCR, run by TCRdb on the multiplex PCR reads, gives a single entry per CDR3 protein. The sample contains about 470,000 distinct CDR3 sequences, 20% to 25% of which appear only once. Documented time point: persistent/refractory GD, antithyroid drugs over 5 years with positive TRAb. Extracted PBMC RNA gave rise to the TCR library. The sequencing here drew on peripheral blood mononuclear cells (PBMCs), taken when the disease was refractory, from a patient treated with antithyroid drugs. The receptors were sampled from a female donor with Graves disease.

The J gene is TRBJ2-7, the V gene TRBV6-1; D is perhaps TRBD2 (5 bases). This CDR3 region has 17 residues. V was shortened by 7 bases and J by 0 bases, with 22 bases between the two germline ends. Germline loops: CDR1 MNHNS, CDR2 SASEGT. The DNA of the CDR3 is TGTGCCAGCACGCCCGAGGGAAAGCAGAACCGCTCCTACGAGCAGTACTTC. It yields the protein CASTPEGKQNRSYEQYF.

This clonotype was seen a few times. The chain is built from TRBV5-1 and TRBJ2-2; D gene uncertain. The germline gives CDR1 SGHRS, CDR2 YFSETQ. V lost 0 bases, J lost 0 bases, and 9 bases lay in between. This CDR3 spans 16 amino acids. The CDR3 DNA reads as TGCGCCAGCAGCTTGGATGGGATATCGAACACCGGGGAGCTGTTTTTT. Translated, it gives CASSLDGISNTGELFF.

V usage is TRBV29-1 and J usage is TRBJ1-1; D possibly corresponds to TRBD1 (5 bases). Germline CDR1 reads SQVTM; CDR2 reads ANQGSEA. The germline V and J ends were trimmed by 0 bases and 7 bases, with 12 bases remaining between them. This CDR3 region has 13 residues. DNA of the CDR3: TGCAGCGTTGAAGATGGGCAGGGAGATGAAGCTTTCTTT. Residues: CSVEDGQGDEAFF.

Ten or more counts support this clonotype. V and J are TRBV30 and TRBJ1-1; possibly TRBD1 for D (6 bases). V was pared by 3 bases and J by 5 bases, with 13 bases between. Germline CDR1 and CDR2: GTSNPN and SVGIG (reference sequence). The CDR3 extends over 13 amino acids. The CDR3, as DNA: TGTGCCTGGAGAACTGGGGGCGAAACTGAAGCTTTCTTT. It translates to CAWRTGGETEAFF.

As regards this clonotype: This likely traces to a read error, being one base from a far larger clone. The CDR3 DNA reads as TGTGTCAGCAGCCCGGGACAGGGCTACGAGCAGTACTTC. Translating gives CVSSPGQGYEQYF. The chain carries TRBV11-2 and TRBJ2-7; 9 bases match TRBD1. Germline V CDR1 and CDR2: SGHAT, FQNNGV. The CDR3 is made up of 13 amino acids. Filled out from reference TRBV11-2 and TRBJ2-7, the complete variable domain reads EAGVAQSPRYKIIEKRQSVAFWCNPISGHATLYWYQQILGQGPKLLIQFQNNGVVDDSQLPKDRFSAERLKGVDSTLKIQPAKLEDSAVYLCVSSPGQGYEQYFGPGTRLTVT.

The table lists this clonotype with many counts. The chain links TRBV7-8 to TRBJ1-2, with TRBD1 as a possible D gene (5 bases). The CDR3 has 13 residues. Germline CDR1 and CDR2: SGHVS and FQNEAQ. Trimming removed 5 bases at V and 8 bases at J, with 15 bases between. As DNA, the CDR3 is TGTGCCAGCAGCCTAAGCGGGACTGAAGGCTACACCTTC. The encoded protein is CASSLSGTEGYTF.